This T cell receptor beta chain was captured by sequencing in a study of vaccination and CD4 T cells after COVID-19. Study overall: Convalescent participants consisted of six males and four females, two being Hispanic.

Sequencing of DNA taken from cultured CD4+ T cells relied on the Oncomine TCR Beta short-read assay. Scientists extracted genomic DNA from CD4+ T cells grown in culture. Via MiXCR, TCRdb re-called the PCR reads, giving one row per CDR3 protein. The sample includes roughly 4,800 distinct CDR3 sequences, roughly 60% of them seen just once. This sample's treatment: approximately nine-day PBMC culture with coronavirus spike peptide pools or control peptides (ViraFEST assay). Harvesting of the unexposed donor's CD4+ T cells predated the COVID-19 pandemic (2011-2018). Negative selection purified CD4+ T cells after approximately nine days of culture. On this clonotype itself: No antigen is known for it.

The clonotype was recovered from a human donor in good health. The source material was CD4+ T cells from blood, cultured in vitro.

The chain's CDR3 is CASSPHVNEQYF. The CDR3 nucleotides read TGTGCCAGCAGCCCCCATGTTAACGAGCAGTACTTC. The chain couples TRBV7-6 to TRBJ2-7; D not certain. This CDR3 has 12 residues. V was clipped by 5 bases and J by 5 bases, with 10 bases between them. Per germline, CDR1 SGHVS and CDR2 FNYEAQ.